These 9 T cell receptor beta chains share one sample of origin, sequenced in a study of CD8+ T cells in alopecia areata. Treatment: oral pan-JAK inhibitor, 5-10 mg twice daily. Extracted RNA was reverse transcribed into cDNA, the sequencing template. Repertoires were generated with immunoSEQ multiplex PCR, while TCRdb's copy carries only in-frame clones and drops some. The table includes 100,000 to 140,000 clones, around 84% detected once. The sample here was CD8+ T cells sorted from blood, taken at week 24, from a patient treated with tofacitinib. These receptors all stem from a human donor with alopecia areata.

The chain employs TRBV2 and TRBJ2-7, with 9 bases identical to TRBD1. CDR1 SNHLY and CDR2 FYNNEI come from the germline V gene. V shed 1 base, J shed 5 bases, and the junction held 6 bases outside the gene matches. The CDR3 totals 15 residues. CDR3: CASSEGTGVYDEQYF. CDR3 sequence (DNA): TGTGCCAGCAGTGAAGGGACAGGGGTCTATGACGAGCAGTACTTC.

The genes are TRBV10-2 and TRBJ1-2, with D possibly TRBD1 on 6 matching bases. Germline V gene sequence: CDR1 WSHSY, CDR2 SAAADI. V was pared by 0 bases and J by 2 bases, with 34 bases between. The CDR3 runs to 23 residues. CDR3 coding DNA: TGCGCCAGCAGTGAGTCACTTTTATACCCCGGGGGACACAGTTCCTTGGGGAACTATGGCTACACCTTC. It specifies CASSESLLYPGGHSSLGNYGYTF.

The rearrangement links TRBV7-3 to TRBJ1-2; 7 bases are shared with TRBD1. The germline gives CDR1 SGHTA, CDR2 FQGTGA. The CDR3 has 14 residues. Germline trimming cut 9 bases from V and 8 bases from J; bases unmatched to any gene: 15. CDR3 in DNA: TGTGCCAGGAAGACAGGGCACCGAGACCCCGGCTACACCTTC. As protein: CARKTGHRDPGYTF.

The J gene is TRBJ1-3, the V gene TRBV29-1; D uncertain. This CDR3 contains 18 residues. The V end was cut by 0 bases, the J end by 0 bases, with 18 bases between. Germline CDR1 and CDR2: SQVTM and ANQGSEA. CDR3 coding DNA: TGCAGCGTTGAAGATCCGGATTCGCGGGAGAGCTCTGGAAACACCATATATTTT. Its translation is CSVEDPDSRESSGNTIYF. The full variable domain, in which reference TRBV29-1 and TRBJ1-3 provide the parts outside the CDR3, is SAVISQKPSRDICQRGTSLTIQCQVDSQVTMMFWYRQQPGQSLTLIATANQGSEATYESGFVIDKFPISRPNLTFSTLTVSNMSPEDSSIYLCSVEDPDSRESSGNTIYFGEGSWLTVV.

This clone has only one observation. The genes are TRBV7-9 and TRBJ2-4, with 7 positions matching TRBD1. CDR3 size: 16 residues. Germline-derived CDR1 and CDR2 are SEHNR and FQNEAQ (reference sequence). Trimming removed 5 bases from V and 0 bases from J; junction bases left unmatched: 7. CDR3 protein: CASSPGQDVAKNIQYF. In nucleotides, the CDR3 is TGTGCCAGCAGCCCTGGACAGGACGTAGCCAAAAACATTCAGTACTTC.

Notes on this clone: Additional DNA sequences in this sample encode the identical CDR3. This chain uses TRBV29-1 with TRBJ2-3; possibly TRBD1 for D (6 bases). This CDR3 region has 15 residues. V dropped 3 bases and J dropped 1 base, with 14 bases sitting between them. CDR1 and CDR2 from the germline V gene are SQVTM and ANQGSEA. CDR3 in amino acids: CSVEDRGHRTDTQYF. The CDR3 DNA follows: TGCAGCGTTGAGGATAGGGGACACCGCACAGATACGCAGTATTTT.

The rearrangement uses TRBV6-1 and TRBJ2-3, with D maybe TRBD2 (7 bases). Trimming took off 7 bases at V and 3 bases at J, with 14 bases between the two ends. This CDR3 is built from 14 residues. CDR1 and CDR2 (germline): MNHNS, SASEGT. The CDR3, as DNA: TGTGCCAGCACCCAAGGGGGGGGGACAGATACGCAGTATTTT. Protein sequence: CASTQGGGTDTQYF.

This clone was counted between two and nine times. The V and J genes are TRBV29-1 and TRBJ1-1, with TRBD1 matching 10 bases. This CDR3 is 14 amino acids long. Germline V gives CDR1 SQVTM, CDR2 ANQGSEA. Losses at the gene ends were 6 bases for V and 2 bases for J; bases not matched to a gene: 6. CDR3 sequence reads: CSVGQGVGNTEAFF. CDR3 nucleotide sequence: TGCAGCGTCGGACAGGGGGTGGGAAACACTGAAGCTTTCTTT.

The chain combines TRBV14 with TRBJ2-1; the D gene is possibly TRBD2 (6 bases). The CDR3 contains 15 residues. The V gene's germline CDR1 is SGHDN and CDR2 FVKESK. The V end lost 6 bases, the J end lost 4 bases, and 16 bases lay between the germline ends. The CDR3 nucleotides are TGTGCCAGCAGTCCTCCGGGACTTACTTACAATGAGCAGTTCTTC. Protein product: CASSPPGLTYNEQFF.